The 18 T cell receptor beta chains listed next were all sequenced from one sample in a study of blood T cell repertoires in COVID-19. Clones were sequenced by immunoSEQ multiplex PCR, and TCRdb holds only the in-frame ones, with some missing. In the table there are 80,000 to 90,000 clones, 70% to 90% of which are singletons. The sequenced sample was peripheral blood. These receptors were collected from a man aged 40-49 years with acute or convalescent COVID-19.

CDR3 bases: TGTGCCACCAGCAGAGATGATAGACAGGAGCAGTTCTTC. This gives the protein CATSRDDRQEQFF. The chain is built from TRBV15 and TRBJ2-1; possible D gene TRBD1, 5 bases. V was clipped by 0 bases and J by 10 bases, with 10 bases between them. Per the germline V gene, CDR1 is LNHNV and CDR2 is YYDKDF (reference sequence). The CDR3 length is 13 residues.

The chain recombines TRBV5-4 with TRBJ2-7; the match to TRBD2 covers 10 bases. Germline V gene data show CDR1 as SGHNT and CDR2 as YYREEE (reference sequence). The ends lost 4 bases at V and 3 bases at J; junction bases unmatched: 7. The CDR3 spans 15 residues. This CDR3 is CASSRTSGALYEQYF. The CDR3 DNA sequence: TGTGCCAGCAGCCGGACTAGCGGCGCCCTCTACGAGCAGTACTTC.

The chain is built from TRBV7-9 and TRBJ2-1, with D uncertain. Per the germline V gene, CDR1 is SEHNR and CDR2 is FQNEAQ (reference sequence). The CDR3 covers 14 residues. The V end lost 3 bases, the J end lost 2 bases, and 8 bases lay between the germline ends. This chain's CDR3 is CASSLEQTYNEQFF. CDR3 bases: TGTGCCAGCAGCTTGGAACAGACCTACAATGAGCAGTTCTTC.

Here the CDR3 DNA reads TGTGCCAGCACCTCGACAGGGAACACTGAAGCTTTCTTT. Protein product: CASTSTGNTEAFF. The chain is built from TRBV25-1 and TRBJ1-1; D is perhaps TRBD1 (6 bases). CDR3 length: 13 residues. Trimming took 7 bases from V and 1 from J, leaving 10 bases between them. Looked up from germline, CDR1 is MGHDK and CDR2 is SYGVNS. The full variable domain, in which reference TRBV25-1 and TRBJ1-1 provide the parts outside the CDR3, is EADIYQTPRYLVIGTGKKITLECSQTMGHDKMYWYQQDPGMELHLIHYSYGVNSTEKGDLSSESTVSRIRTEHFPLTLESARPSHTSQYLCASTSTGNTEAFFGQGTRLTVV.

This sequence joins TRBV3-1 (or the pseudogene TRBV3-2) and TRBJ1-1; no reliable D call. The CDR3 contains 17 residues. Germline V gene lookup returns CDR1 LGHDT and CDR2 YNNKEL (reference sequence). V dropped 3 bases and J dropped 2 bases, with 19 bases sitting between them. The DNA of the CDR3 is TGTGCCAGCAGCCACACGGGAATTTATGTGGTAAACACTGAAGCTTTCTTT. This gives the protein CASSHTGIYVVNTEAFF.

The chain employs TRBV5-5 and TRBJ1-3; D might be TRBD1 (6 bases). This CDR3 is built from 16 residues. The germline V and J ends were trimmed by 3 bases and 2 bases, with 15 bases remaining between them. From germline, CDR1 is SGHKS and CDR2 YYEKEE (reference sequence). The CDR3 coding sequence is TGTGCCAGCAGCTCCCAGTCAGGGGCGCCTGGAAACACCATATATTTT. Translation gives CASSSQSGAPGNTIYF.

This chain connects TRBV7-9 to TRBJ1-6; D is uncertain. V was cut by 6 bases and J by 7 bases, with 10 bases left in between. Germline-derived CDR1 and CDR2 are SEHNR and FQNEAQ (reference sequence). This CDR3 contains 13 residues. The CDR3 region is CASSIGVNSPLHF. The CDR3 DNA sequence: TGTGCCAGCAGTATAGGAGTAAATTCACCCCTCCACTTT.

The CDR3 region is CASSPGLISYEQYF. The CDR3 DNA is TGTGCCAGCAGTCCAGGACTGATCTCCTACGAGCAGTACTTC. This chain connects TRBV6-5 to TRBJ2-7, with D possibly being TRBD2 (5 bases). The CDR3 has 14 amino acids. Deletions cut 5 bases from V and 0 bases from J, with 11 bases between. Germline V gives CDR1 MNHEY, CDR2 SVGAGI.

The V call is TRBV6-6, the J call TRBJ1-6; D may be TRBD1 (6 bases). In germline, CDR1 is MNHNY, CDR2 SVGAGI (reference sequence). Trimming stripped 5 bases from V and 10 bases from J, with 12 bases between. The CDR3 is made up of 13 amino acids. The CDR3 loop is CASSPGTKSPLHF. The CDR3, as DNA: TGTGCCAGCAGTCCCGGGACAAAGTCACCCCTCCACTTT.

This clone was counted a single time. The chain uses TRBV7-2 and TRBJ2-5; D is unresolved. The CDR3 has 14 residues. From germline, CDR1 is SGHTA and CDR2 FQGNSA. The V and J ends lost 0 bases and 2 bases respectively, with 7 bases between them. CDR3 in DNA: TGTGCCAGCAGCTTAGCCCCTAGTCAAGAGACCCAGTACTTC. Encoded protein: CASSLAPSQETQYF.

The chain links TRBV19 to TRBJ1-6, with TRBD1 matching 8 bases. CDR1 is LNHDA, CDR2 SQIVND, per germline (reference sequence). The ends lost 5 bases at V and 10 bases at J; junction bases unmatched: 13. CDR3 size: 16 residues. The CDR3 DNA follows: TGTGCCAGTAGTGCCCAGGGGGCGAGTCGAACCTCACCCCTCCACTTT. Residues: CASSAQGASRTSPLHF.

The chain has TRBV12-5 and TRBJ1-3, with D unclear. The ends were cut back, 6 bases at V and 1 base at J, with 10 bases in the middle. There are 14 residues in the CDR3. CDR1 and CDR2 (germline): LGHNT, FRNRAP. The DNA of the CDR3 is TGTGCTAGTGGGGCGGCGGTTTCTGGAAACACCATATATTTT. This gives the protein CASGAAVSGNTIYF.

V is TRBV12-3 or TRBV12-4 and J is TRBJ2-2; tentatively, D is TRBD2 (5 bases). The CDR3 length is 12 residues. Trimming cost V 7 bases and J 7 bases, with 10 bases left between them. CDR3 in DNA: TGTGCCAGCAACGGGATCCGCGGGGAGCTGTTTTTT. Its protein product is CASNGIRGELFF.

V gene TRBV12-3 or TRBV12-4 combines with J gene TRBJ2-7; D ambiguous. Trimming cost V 2 bases and J 3 bases, with 8 bases left between them. This CDR3 region has 13 residues. CDR3 region: CASSLTGNYEQYF. The CDR3 DNA sequence: TGTGCCAGCAGTTTAACCGGTAACTACGAGCAGTACTTC.

This chain uses TRBV7-6 with TRBJ2-2; a possible D gene is TRBD2 (6 bases). Germline CDR1 SGHVS, CDR2 FNYEAQ. This CDR3 has 13 residues. V was shortened by 7 bases and J by 7 bases, with 13 bases between the two germline ends. In nucleotides, the CDR3 is TGTGCCAGCAACCAGGCGCGGGACGGGGAGCTGTTTTTT. It codes for CASNQARDGELFF.

The chain recombines TRBV5-6 with TRBJ1-5; 9 positions match TRBD1. V lost 2 bases, J lost 5 bases, and 11 bases stayed unmatched. This CDR3 has 17 residues. Per the germline V gene, CDR1 is SGHDT and CDR2 is YYEEEE. The CDR3 is CASSLPRDRAPDQPQHF. The CDR3 DNA is TGTGCCAGCAGCTTACCCCGGGACAGGGCTCCGGATCAGCCCCAGCATTTT.

This clone was counted a few times. The chain carries TRBV27 and TRBJ2-7; possibly TRBD2 for D (6 bases). Trimming removed 3 bases at V and 4 bases at J, with 13 bases between. The CDR3 is 14 amino acids. The germline CDR1 and CDR2 sequences are MNHEY and SMNVEV (reference sequence). In DNA, the CDR3 is TGTGCCAGCAGTTTGGCGGGGCAAGAATACGAGCAGTACTTC. It codes for CASSLAGQEYEQYF.

The rearrangement links TRBV11-3 to TRBJ2-4; D unresolved. Germline V gene lookup returns CDR1 SGHNT and CDR2 YENEEA. With 1 base removed from V and 6 bases from J, the gap between germline ends came to 16 bases. The CDR3 has 16 amino acids. The CDR3 DNA follows: TGTGCCAGCAGCTTAGGGGCAGGATCTCATGGAAACATTCAGTACTTC. Protein sequence: CASSLGAGSHGNIQYF.